These T cell receptor beta chains were read from a single sample in a study of T cells in Graves' hyperthyroidism and ophthalmopathy. A single record per CDR3 protein comes from TCRdb applying MiXCR to the multiplex PCR reads. The sample lists about 520,000 distinct CDR3 sequences, approximately 25% occurring once. What was sequenced was blood. The receptors stem from a woman under 40 with Graves' ophthalmopathy. Both conserved end residues are part of each CDR3. D genes are given only for firm matches. Clone sizes are given selectively: once, few, many, or a class where the clone is expanded.

clone_size	j_call	v_call	d_call	cdr3_nt	cdr3_aa
many	TRBJ1-2	TRBV7-3	-	TGTGCCAGCAGACAACAGGGAAGCAACTATGGCTACACCTTC	CASRQQGSNYGYTF
few	TRBJ1-6	TRBV12-3/TRBV12-4	-	TGTGCCAGCAGACCGGGAAACGGGATCTCACCCCTCCACTTT	CASRPGNGISPLHF
many	TRBJ2-7	TRBV4-1	-	TGCGCCAGCAGCCAGGTGGACTCCGCCTACGAGCAGTACTTC	CASSQVDSAYEQYF
many	TRBJ1-2	TRBV30	TRBD1	TGTGCCTGGAACAGGGGGAGATATGACTATGGCTACACCTTC	CAWNRGRYDYGYTF
many	TRBJ2-5	TRBV13	-	TGTGCCAGCAGCTTATTCAGGGATACTGAGACCCAGTACTTC	CASSLFRDTETQYF
-	TRBJ1-1	TRBV24-1	-	TGTGCCACCCTAGGAGGGAGGACTGAAGCTTTCTTT	CATLGGRTEAFF
few	TRBJ1-1	TRBV20-1	TRBD1	TGCAGTGCTGACCGGGACAGAATTACTGAAGCTTTCTTT	CSADRDRITEAFF
many	TRBJ2-7	TRBV27	-	TGTGCCAGCAGTGGGGACGTACCCTACGAGCAGTACTTC	CASSGDVPYEQYF
many	TRBJ2-7	TRBV6-5	-	TGTGCCAGCACCTATTATGGAACCCGCTCCTACGAGCAGTACTTC	CASTYYGTRSYEQYF
many	TRBJ2-7	TRBV6-2/TRBV6-3	-	TGTGCCAGCCGATCGACGGACGCATCACCCTACGAGCAGTACTTC	CASRSTDASPYEQYF
many	TRBJ2-5	TRBV24-1	TRBD2	TGTGCCACCAGTGATTACGGAGCGGGGGGTAGGGAGACCCAGTACTTC	CATSDYGAGGRETQYF
many	TRBJ1-1	TRBV12-3/TRBV12-4	-	TGTGCCAGCACCAGAGGCATTATGAGTCCTGAAGCTTTCTTT	CASTRGIMSPEAFF
many	TRBJ1-6	TRBV2	-	TGTGCCAGCAGTGCGGGAGGAGATTCACCCCTCCACTTT	CASSAGGDSPLHF
many	TRBJ2-5	TRBV5-8	TRBD2	TGTGCCAGCAGCTTTCTAGCGGTTTACCAGGAGACCCAGTACTTC	CASSFLAVYQETQYF